This TCR beta chain comes out of a study of T cells in Graves' hyperthyroidism and ophthalmopathy. Exclusions: uncontrolled infection, other autoimmune disease, pregnancy, lactation. The blood sample dates from first hyperthyroidism diagnosis, preceding any ophthalmopathy symptoms. Authors of the study amplified TCR beta CDR3 regions from RNA transcripts. First-round RT-PCR targeting the TCR CDR3 was performed with the HTBI primer set. MiXCR, applied by TCRdb to the multiplex PCR reads, yields one record per CDR3 protein. The top ten hold 34% of the sample, which has 300,000 to 450,000 distinct CDR3 sequences, about 18% seen once. In its sample, this clonotype was seen many times. The germline gives CDR1 LGHDT, CDR2 YNNKEL (reference sequence). The CDR3 totals 16 residues. J lost 4 bases, V lost 3 bases, and 11 bases had no gene match.

This receptor was obtained from a woman aged 25-40 years with Graves' hyperthyroidism that later progressed to Graves' ophthalmopathy. The sample consisted of blood. The chain employs TRBV3-1 and TRBJ1-2, with 7 nucleotides matching TRBD1. CDR3 amino acids: CASSHTRTGGGYGYTF. In DNA, the CDR3 is TGTGCCAGCAGCCACACTAGGACAGGCGGTGGCTATGGCTACACCTTC.